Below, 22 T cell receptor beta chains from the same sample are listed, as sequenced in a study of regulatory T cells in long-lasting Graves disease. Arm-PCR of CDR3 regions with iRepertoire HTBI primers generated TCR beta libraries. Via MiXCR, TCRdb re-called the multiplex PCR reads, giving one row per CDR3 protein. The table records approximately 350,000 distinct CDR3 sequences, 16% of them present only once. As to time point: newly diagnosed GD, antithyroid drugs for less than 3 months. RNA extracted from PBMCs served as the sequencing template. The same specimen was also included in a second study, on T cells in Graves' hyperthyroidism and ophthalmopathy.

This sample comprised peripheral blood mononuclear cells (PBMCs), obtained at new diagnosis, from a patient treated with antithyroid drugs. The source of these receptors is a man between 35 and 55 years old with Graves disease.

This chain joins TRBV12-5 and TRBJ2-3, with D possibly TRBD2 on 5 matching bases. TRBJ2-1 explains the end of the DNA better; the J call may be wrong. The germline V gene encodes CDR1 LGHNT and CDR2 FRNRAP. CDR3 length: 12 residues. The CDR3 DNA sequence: TGTGCTAGTGGTCTCCCGGGGAATGAGCAGTTCTTC. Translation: CASGLPGNEQFF.

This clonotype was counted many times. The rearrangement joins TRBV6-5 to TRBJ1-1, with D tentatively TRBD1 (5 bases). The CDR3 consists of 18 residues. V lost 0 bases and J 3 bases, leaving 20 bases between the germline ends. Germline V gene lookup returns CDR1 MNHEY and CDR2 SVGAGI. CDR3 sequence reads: CASSYSVMSPGRYTEAFF. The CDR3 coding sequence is TGTGCCAGCAGTTACTCGGTAATGAGTCCAGGGCGGTACACTGAAGCTTTCTTT.

CDR3 in amino acids: CASSVGVRDTQYF. The DNA of the CDR3 is TGCGCCAGCAGTGTCGGGGTCCGTGATACGCAGTATTTT. The V call is TRBV10-1, the J call TRBJ2-3; D might be TRBD2 (5 bases). Germline CDR1 WNHNN, CDR2 SYGVQD (reference sequence). The germline V and J ends were trimmed by 4 bases and 6 bases, with 11 bases remaining between them. The CDR3 totals 13 residues.

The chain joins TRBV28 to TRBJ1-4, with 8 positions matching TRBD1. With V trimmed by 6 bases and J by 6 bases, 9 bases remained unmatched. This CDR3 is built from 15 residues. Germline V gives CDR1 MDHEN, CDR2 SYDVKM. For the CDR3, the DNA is TGTGCCAGCAGCCCCGCCGAGACAGGGGATGAAAAACTGTTTTTT. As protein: CASSPAETGDEKLFF.

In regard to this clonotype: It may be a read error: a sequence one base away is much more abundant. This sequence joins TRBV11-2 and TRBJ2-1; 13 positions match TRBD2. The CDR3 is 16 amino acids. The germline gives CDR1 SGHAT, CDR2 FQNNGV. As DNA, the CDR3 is TGTGCCAGCAGGACTAGCGGGGGGCTTTCGTACAATGAGCAGCTCTTC. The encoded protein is CASRTSGGLSYNEQLF.

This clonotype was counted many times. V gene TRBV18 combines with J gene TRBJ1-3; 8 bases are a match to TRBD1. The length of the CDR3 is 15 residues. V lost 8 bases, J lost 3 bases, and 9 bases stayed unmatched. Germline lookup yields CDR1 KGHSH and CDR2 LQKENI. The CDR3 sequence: CASSPQGASGNTIYF. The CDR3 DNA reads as TGTGCCAGCAGCCCCCAGGGGGCGAGTGGAAACACCATATATTTT.

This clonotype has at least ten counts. The CDR3 is CASRSPQGADTQYF. CDR3 nucleotide sequence: TGTGCCAGCAGGTCACCACAGGGGGCAGATACGCAGTATTTT. The chain uses TRBV28 and TRBJ2-3; 8 positions agree with TRBD1. J gave up 4 bases and V 6 bases, and 6 bases lay outside the gene matches. CDR1 and CDR2 from the germline V gene are MDHEN and SYDVKM. The CDR3 consists of 14 residues.

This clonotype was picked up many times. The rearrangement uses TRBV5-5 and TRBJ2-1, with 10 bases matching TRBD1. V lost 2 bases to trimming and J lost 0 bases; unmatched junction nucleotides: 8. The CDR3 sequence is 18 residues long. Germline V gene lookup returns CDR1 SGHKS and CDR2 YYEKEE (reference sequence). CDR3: CASSFTGTGDTSYNEQFF. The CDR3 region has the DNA TGTGCCAGCAGCTTCACCGGGACAGGGGACACCTCCTACAATGAGCAGTTCTTC.

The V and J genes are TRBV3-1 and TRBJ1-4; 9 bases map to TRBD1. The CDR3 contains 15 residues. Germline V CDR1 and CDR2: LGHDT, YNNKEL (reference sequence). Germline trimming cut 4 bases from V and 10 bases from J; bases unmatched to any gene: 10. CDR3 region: CASSPSGQGNRKLFF. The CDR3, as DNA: TGTGCCAGCAGCCCTTCGGGACAGGGTAATAGAAAACTGTTTTTT.

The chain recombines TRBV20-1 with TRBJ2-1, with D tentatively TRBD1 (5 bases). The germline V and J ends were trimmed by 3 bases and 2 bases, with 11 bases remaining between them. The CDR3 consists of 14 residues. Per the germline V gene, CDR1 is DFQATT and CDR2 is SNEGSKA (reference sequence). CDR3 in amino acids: CSASPRVTYNEQFF. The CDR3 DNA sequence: TGCAGTGCTAGTCCCAGGGTCACCTACAATGAGCAGTTCTTC.

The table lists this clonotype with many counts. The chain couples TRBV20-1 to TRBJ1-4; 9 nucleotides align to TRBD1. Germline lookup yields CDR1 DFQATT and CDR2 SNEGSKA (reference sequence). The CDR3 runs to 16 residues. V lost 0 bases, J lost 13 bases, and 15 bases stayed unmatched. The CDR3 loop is CSARDPVGTGRRGLFF. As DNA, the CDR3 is TGCAGTGCTAGAGATCCCGTCGGGACAGGGCGTCGCGGACTGTTTTTT.

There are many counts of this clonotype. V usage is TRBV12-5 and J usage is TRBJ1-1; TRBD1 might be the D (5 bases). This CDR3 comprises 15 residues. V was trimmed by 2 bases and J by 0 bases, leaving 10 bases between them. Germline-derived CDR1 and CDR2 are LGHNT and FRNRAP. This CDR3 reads CASGLLRDLNTEAFF. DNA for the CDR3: TGTGCTAGTGGTTTGCTCCGGGACCTGAACACTGAAGCTTTCTTT.

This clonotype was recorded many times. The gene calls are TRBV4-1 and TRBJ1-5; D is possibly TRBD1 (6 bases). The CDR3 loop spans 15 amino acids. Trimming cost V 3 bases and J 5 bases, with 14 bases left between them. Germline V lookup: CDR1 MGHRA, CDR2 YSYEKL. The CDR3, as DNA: TGCGCCAGCAGCCAGACACAGGGTTCTCATCAGCCCCAGCATTTT. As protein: CASSQTQGSHQPQHF.

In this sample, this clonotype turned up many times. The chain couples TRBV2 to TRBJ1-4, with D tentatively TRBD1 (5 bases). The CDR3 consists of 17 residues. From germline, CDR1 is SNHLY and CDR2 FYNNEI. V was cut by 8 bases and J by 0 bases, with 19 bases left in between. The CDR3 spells CASGAGPSWSTNEKLFF. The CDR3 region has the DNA TGTGCCAGCGGCGCAGGGCCCAGTTGGTCAACTAATGAAAAACTGTTTTTT.

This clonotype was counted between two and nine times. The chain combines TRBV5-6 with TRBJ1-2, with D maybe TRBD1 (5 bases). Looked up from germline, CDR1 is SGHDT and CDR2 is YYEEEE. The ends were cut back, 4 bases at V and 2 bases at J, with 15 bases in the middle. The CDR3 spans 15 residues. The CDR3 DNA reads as TGTGCCAGCAGCCCTGCCCCTCAGGGAAACTATGGCTACACCTTC. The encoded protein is CASSPAPQGNYGYTF.

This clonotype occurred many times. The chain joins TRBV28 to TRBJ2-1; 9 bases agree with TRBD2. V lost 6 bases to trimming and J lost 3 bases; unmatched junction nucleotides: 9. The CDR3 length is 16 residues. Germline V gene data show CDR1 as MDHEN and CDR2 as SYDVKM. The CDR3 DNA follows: TGTGCCAGCAGCAGCACTGGGCGGGGGGGCTACAATGAGCAGTTCTTC. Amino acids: CASSSTGRGGYNEQFF.

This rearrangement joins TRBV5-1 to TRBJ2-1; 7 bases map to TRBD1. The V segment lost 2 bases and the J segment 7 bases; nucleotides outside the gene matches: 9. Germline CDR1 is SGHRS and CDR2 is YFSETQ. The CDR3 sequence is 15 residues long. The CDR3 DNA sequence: TGCGCCAGCAGCTTCTTCACAGGGGATGGAAATGAGCAGTTCTTC. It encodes CASSFFTGDGNEQFF.

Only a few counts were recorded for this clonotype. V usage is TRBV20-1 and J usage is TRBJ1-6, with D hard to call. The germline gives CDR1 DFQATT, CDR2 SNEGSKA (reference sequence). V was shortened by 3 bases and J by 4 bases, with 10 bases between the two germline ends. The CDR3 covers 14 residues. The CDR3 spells CSASHGVYNSPLHF. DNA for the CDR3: TGCAGTGCTAGTCACGGGGTTTATAATTCACCCCTCCACTTT.

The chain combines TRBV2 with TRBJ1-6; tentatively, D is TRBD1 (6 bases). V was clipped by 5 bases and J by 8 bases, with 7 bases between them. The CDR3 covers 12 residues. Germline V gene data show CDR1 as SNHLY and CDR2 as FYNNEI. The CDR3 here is CASSPGDSPLHF. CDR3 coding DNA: TGTGCCAGCAGTCCAGGGGATTCACCCCTCCACTTT.

CDR3 region: CASSPFTTDTQYF. The CDR3, as DNA: TGTGCCAGCTCACCATTCACCACAGATACGCAGTATTTT. This chain uses TRBV18 with TRBJ2-3; D remains ambiguous. CDR3 length: 13 amino acids. Germline lookup yields CDR1 KGHSH and CDR2 LQKENI. V shed 2 bases and J shed 2 bases, with 5 bases lying between them. Based on the CDR3 plus reference TRBV18 and TRBJ2-3, the full variable domain is NAGVMQNPRHLVRRRGQEARLRCSPMKGHSHVYWYRQLPEEGLKFMVYLQKENIIDESGMPKERFSAEFPKEGPSILRIQQVVRGDSAAYFCASSPFTTDTQYFGPGTRLTVL.

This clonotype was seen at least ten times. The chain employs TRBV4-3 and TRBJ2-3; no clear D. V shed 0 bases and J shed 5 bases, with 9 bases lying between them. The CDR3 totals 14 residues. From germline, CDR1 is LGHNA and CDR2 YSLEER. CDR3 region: CASSQDQREDTQYF. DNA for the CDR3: TGCGCCAGCAGCCAAGATCAGCGAGAAGATACGCAGTATTTT.

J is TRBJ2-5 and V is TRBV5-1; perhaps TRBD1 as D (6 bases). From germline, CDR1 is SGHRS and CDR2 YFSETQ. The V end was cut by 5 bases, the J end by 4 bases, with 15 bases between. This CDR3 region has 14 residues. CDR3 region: CASRFLYRAETQYF. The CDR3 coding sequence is TGCGCCAGCAGATTCCTTTACAGGGCAGAGACCCAGTACTTC.